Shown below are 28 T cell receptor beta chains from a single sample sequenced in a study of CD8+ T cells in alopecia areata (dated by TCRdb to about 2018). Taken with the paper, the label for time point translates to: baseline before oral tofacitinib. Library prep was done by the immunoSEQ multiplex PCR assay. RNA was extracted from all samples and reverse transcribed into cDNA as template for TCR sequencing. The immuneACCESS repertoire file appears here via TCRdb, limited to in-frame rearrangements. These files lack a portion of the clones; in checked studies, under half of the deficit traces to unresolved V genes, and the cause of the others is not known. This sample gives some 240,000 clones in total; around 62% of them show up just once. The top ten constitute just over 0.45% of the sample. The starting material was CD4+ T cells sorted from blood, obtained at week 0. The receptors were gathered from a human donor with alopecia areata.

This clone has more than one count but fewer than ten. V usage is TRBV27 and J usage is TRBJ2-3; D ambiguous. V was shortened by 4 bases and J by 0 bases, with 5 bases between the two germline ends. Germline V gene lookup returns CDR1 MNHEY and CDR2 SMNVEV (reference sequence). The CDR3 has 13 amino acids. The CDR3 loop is CASSSPSTDTQYF. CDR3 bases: TGTGCCAGCAGTTCCCCCAGCACAGATACGCAGTATTTT.

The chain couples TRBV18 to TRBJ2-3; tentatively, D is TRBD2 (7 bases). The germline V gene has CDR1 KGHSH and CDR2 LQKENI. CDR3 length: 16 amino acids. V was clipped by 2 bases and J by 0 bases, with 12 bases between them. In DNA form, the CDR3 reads TGTGCCAGCTCACCAGACCGGGGGGCTAGCACAGATACGCAGTATTTT. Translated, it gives CASSPDRGASTDTQYF.

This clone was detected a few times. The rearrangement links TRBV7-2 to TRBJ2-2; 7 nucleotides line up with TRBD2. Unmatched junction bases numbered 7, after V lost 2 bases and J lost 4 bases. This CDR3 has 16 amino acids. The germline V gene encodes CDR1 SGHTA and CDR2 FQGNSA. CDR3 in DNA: TGTGCCAGCAGCTTACGGGCGGGAGCTGGCACCGGGGAGCTGTTTTTT. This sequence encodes CASSLRAGAGTGELFF.

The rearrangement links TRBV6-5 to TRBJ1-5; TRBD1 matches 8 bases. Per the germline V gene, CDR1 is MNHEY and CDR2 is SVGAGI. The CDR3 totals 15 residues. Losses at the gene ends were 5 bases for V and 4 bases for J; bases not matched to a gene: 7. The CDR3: CASSPDRAGNQPQHF. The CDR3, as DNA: TGTGCCAGCAGTCCGGACAGGGCTGGGAATCAGCCCCAGCATTTT.

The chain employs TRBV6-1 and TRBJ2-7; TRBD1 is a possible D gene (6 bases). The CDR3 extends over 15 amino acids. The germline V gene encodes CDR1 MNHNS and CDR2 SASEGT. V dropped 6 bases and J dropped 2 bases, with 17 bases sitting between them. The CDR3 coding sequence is TGTGCCAGCAGGATCCCCGGGACAAGTACCTACGAGCAGTACTTC. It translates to CASRIPGTSTYEQYF.

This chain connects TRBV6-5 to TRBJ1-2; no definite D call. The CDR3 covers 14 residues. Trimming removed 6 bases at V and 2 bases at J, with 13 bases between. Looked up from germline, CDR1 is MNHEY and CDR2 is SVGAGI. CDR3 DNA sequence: TGTGCCAGCAGCTACGCAGCATTAAACTATGGCTACACCTTC. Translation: CASSYAALNYGYTF.

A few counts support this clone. Here the CDR3 DNA reads TGTGCCAGCAGCTGGAAGCCGGGACTAGCGGGGGCCTTCTACGAGCAGTACTTC. Translated, it gives CASSWKPGLAGAFYEQYF. The genes are TRBV5-4 and TRBJ2-7; 14 bases map to TRBD2. V lost 3 bases and J lost 3; bases outside the gene matches: 11. CDR3 length: 18 amino acids. CDR1 is SGHNT and CDR2 is YYREEE in the germline V gene (reference sequence).

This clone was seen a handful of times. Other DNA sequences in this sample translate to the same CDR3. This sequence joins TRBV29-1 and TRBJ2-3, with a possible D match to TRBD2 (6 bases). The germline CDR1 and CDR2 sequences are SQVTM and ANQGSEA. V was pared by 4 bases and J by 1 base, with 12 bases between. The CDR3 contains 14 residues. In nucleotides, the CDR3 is TGCAGCGTTGTGAGAGGAGGGGGCACAGATACGCAGTATTTT. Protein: CSVVRGGGTDTQYF.

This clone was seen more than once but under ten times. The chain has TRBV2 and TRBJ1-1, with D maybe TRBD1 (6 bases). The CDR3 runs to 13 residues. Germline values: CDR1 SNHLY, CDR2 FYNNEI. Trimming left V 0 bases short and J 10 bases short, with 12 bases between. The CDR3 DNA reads TGTGCCAGCAGTGAAGCGCTTGGAGGGGGAGCTTTCTTT. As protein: CASSEALGGGAFF.

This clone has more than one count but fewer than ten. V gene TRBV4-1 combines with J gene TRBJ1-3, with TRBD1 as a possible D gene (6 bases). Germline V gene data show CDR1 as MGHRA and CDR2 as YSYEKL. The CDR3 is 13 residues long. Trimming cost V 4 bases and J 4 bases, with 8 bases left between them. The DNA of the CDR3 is TGCGCCAGCAGCCGCGGACAGGGAAACACCATATATTTT. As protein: CASSRGQGNTIYF.

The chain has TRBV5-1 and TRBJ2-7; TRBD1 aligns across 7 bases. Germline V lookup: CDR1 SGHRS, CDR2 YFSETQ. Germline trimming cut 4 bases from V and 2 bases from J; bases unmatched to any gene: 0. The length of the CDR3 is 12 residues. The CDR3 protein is CASSQGAYEQYF. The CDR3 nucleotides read TGCGCCAGCAGCCAGGGGGCCTACGAGCAGTACTTC.

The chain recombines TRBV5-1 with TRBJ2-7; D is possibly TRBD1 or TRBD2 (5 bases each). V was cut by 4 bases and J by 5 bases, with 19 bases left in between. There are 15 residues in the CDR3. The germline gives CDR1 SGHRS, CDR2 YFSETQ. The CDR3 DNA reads TGCGCCAGCAGCCGTGGGACCACGGAGGTTCACGAGCAGTACTTC. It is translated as CASSRGTTEVHEQYF.

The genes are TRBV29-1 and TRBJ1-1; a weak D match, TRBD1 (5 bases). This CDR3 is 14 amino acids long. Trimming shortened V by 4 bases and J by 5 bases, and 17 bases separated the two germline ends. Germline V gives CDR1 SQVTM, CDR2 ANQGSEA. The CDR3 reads CSVVPTLGGTEAFF. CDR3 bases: TGCAGCGTTGTTCCTACCTTGGGGGGTACTGAAGCTTTCTTT.

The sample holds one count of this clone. CDR3 in amino acids: CASTLQMGGADTQYF. The CDR3 DNA is TGTGCCAGCACCCTCCAGATGGGGGGGGCAGATACGCAGTATTTT. This sequence joins TRBV25-1 and TRBJ2-3; TRBD2 matches 7 bases. CDR3 length equals 15 residues. The V gene end was trimmed by 7 bases and the J gene end by 4 bases; junction bases not matched to a gene: 11. Looked up from germline, CDR1 is MGHDK and CDR2 is SYGVNS.

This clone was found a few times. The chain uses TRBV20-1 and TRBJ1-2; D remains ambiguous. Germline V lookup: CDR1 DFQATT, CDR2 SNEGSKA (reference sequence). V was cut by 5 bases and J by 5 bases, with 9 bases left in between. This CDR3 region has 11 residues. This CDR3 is CSALGLYGYTF. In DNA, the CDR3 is TGCAGTGCTCTAGGACTGTATGGCTACACCTTC.

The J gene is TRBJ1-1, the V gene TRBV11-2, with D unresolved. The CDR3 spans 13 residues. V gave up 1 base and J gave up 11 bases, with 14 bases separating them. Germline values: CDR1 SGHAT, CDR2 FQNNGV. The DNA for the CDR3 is TGTGCCAGCAGCTTAGTCGGGTTACCGGGGGCTTTCTTT. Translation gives CASSLVGLPGAFF. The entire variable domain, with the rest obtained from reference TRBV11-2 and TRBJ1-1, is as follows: EAGVAQSPRYKIIEKRQSVAFWCNPISGHATLYWYQQILGQGPKLLIQFQNNGVVDDSQLPKDRFSAERLKGVDSTLKIQPAKLEDSAVYLCASSLVGLPGAFFGQGTRLTVV.

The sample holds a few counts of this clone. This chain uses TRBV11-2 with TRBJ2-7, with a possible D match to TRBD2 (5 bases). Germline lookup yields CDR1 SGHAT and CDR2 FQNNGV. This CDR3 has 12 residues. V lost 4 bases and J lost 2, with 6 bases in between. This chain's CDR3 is CASSSGAYEQYF. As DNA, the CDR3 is TGTGCCAGCAGCTCCGGGGCCTACGAGCAGTACTTC.

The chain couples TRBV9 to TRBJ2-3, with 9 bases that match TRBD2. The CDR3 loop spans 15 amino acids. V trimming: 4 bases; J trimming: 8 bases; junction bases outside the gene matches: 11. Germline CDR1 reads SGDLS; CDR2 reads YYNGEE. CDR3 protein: CASSTRTSAEGTQYF. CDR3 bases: TGTGCCAGCAGCACGCGGACTAGCGCCGAGGGTACGCAGTATTTT.

The CDR3 bases are TGTGCCAGCAGCTTAGAGGGGACCGTTCCCTACGAGCAGTACTTC. It is translated as CASSLEGTVPYEQYF. The chain is built from TRBV11-1 and TRBJ2-7; D is perhaps TRBD1 or TRBD2 (5 bases each). V lost 1 base to trimming and J lost 2 bases, with 12 bases between them. CDR3 length equals 15 residues. CDR1 and CDR2 from the germline V gene are SGHAT and FQDESV (reference sequence).

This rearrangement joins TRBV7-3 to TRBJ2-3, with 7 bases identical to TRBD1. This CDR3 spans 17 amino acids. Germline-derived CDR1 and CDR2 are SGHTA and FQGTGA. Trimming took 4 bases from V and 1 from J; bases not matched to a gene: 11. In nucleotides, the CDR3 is TGTGCCAGCAGCTCCCGAGGGGGCAGTTCCGGCACAGATACGCAGTATTTT. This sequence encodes CASSSRGGSSGTDTQYF.

CDR3 sequence reads: CASSSRASGLQETQYF. The CDR3 nucleotides read TGTGCCAGCAGCTCCCGGGCTAGCGGACTCCAAGAGACCCAGTACTTC. The rearrangement links TRBV11-2 to TRBJ2-5; 7 positions match TRBD2. Germline V CDR1 and CDR2: SGHAT, FQNNGV. CDR3 length equals 16 residues. V lost 4 bases, J lost 1 base, and 9 bases stayed unmatched.

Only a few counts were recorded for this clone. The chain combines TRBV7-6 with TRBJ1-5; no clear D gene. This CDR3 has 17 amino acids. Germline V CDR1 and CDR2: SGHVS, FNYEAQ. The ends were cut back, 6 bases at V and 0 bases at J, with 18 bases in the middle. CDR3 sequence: CASSPGLAENSNQPQHF. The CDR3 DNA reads TGTGCCAGCAGTCCCGGCCTGGCAGAAAATAGCAATCAGCCCCAGCATTTT.

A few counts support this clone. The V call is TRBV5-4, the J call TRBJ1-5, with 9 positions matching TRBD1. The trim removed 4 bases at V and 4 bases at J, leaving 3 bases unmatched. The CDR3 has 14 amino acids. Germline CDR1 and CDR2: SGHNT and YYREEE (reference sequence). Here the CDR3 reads CASSAGQGNQPQHF. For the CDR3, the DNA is TGTGCCAGCAGCGCAGGACAGGGGAATCAGCCCCAGCATTTT.

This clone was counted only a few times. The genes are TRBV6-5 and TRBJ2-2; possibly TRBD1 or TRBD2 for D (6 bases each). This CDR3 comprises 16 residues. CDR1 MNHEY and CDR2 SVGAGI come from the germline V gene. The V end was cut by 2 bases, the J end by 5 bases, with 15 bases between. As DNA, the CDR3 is TGTGCCAGCAGTTACCTTAGGGGGGCTCGGACCGGGGAGCTGTTTTTT. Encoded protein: CASSYLRGARTGELFF.

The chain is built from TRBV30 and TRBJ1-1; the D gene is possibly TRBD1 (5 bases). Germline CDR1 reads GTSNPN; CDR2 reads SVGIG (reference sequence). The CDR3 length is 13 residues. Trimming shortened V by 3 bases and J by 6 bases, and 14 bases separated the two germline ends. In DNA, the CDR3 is TGTGCCTGGAGGGGACGGAGGCCGTCTGAAGCTTTCTTT. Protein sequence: CAWRGRRPSEAFF.

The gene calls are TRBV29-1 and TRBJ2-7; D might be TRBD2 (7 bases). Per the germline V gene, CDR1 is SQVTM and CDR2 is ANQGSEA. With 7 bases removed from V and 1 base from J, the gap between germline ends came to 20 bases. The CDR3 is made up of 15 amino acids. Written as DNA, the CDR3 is TGCAGCGCCGTGGGGGGGCGGGAAGGATCCTACGAGCAGTACTTC. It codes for CSAVGGREGSYEQYF.

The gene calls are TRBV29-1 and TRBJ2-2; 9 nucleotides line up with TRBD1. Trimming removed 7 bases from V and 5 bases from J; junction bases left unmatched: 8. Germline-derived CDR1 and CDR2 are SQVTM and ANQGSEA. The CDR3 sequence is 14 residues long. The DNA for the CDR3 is TGCAGCGGGAGGACAGGGGCTGGGACCGGGGAGCTGTTTTTT. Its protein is CSGRTGAGTGELFF.

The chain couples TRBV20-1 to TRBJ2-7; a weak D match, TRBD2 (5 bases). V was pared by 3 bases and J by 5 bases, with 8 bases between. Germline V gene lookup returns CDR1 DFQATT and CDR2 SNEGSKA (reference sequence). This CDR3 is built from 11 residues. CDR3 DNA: TGCAGTGCTAGCTTAGCGAACGAGCAGTACTTC. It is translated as CSASLANEQYF.